This T cell receptor beta chain was sequenced for a study of CD8 T cells in ankylosing spondylitis. Germline loops: CDR1 SNHLY, CDR2 FYNNEI. V gave up 1 base and J gave up 4 bases, with 16 bases separating them. This CDR3 contains 17 residues. Quantitative 5'-RACE with molecular barcodes was used to make the TCR beta libraries. TCRdb processed the 5' RACE reads anew with MiXCR; each CDR3 protein has one entry. The sample lists some 330,000 distinct CDR3 sequences; less than 9.5% were seen once. This clonotype came up a few times. The target antigen is unknown. General observations from the study: Seemingly distinctive of ankylosing spondylitis blood was a TCR beta motif formed by eight highly homologous variants.

The sample comprised blood, either unsorted or a sorted T cell fraction (not recorded which). The source of this sequence is a male donor with ankylosing spondylitis. V and J are TRBV2 and TRBJ2-2, with D maybe TRBD2 (5 bases). This CDR3 is CASSEVLQRVRTGELFF. CDR3 sequence (DNA): TGTGCCAGCAGTGAAGTCCTGCAGAGGGTTCGCACCGGGGAGCTGTTTTTT.